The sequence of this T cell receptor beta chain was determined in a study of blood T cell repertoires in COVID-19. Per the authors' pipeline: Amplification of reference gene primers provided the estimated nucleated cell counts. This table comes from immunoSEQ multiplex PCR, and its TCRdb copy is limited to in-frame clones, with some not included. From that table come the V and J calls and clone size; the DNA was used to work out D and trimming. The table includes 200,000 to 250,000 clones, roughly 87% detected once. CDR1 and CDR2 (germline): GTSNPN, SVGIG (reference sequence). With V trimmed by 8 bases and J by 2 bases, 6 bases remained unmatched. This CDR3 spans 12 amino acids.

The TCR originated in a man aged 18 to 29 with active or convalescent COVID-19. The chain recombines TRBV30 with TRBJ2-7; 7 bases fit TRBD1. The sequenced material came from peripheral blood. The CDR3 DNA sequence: TGTGCCGGGCAGACAGGGCCCTACGAGCAGTACTTC. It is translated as CAGQTGPYEQYF.